Each of the 5 T cell receptor beta chains below was sequenced from the same sample in a study of T-cell reconstitution after alpha-beta-depleted transplantation in children. Unique molecular identifiers featured in how the TCRbeta library was prepared. TCRdb re-derived calls from the PCR reads in MiXCR, one entry per CDR3 protein. Of 200,000 to 250,000 distinct CDR3 sequences listed, approximately 11% are singletons. Sample: PBMCs, taken before TCRalphabeta/CD19-depleted stem cell transplant. The source of these receptors is a child under two years old with acute myeloid leukemia, due to receive a stem cell transplant.

This clonotype was recorded at least ten times. The chain uses TRBV29-1 and TRBJ2-3; D is undetermined. The CDR3 is 12 residues long. V was clipped by 4 bases and J by 4 bases, with 9 bases between them. Germline V gives CDR1 SQVTM, CDR2 ANQGSEA. CDR3 sequence (DNA): TGCAGCGTTGGCCTGACCTCAGATACGCAGTATTTT. It codes for CSVGLTSDTQYF.

The genes are TRBV12-3 or TRBV12-4 and TRBJ1-5, with a weak D call TRBD1 (6 bases). CDR3 size: 18 residues. V lost 1 base, J lost 1 base, and 17 bases lay in between. In DNA, the CDR3 is TGTGCCAGCAGTTTAGGGGTCGGGGGGGCGGGGAGCAATCAGCCCCAGCATTTT. It codes for CASSLGVGGAGSNQPQHF.

This clonotype was detected many times. The chain uses TRBV10-3 and TRBJ2-3, with 8 positions matching TRBD2. Germline V gives CDR1 ENHRY, CDR2 SYGVKD. Trimming cost V 3 bases and J 2 bases; bases outside gene matches: 4. The CDR3 runs 15 residues. In DNA form, the CDR3 reads TGTGCCATCAGTGACGGGGGGGGGACCACAGATACGCAGTATTTT. Its protein is CAISDGGGTTDTQYF.

This clonotype appeared many times. The V gene is TRBV27, the J gene TRBJ2-6; a possible D gene is TRBD1 (8 bases). In germline, CDR1 is MNHEY, CDR2 SMNVEV (reference sequence). V gave up 11 bases and J gave up 2 bases, with 19 bases separating them. This CDR3 region has 16 residues. The CDR3 nucleotides read TGTGCCTCCCACAGGGGGGGTTTCACTGGGGCCAACGTCCTGACTTTC. Translated, it gives CASHRGGFTGANVLTF.

A few counts support this clonotype. The rearrangement links TRBV20-1 to TRBJ2-7; 13 nucleotides match TRBD2. V was pared by 5 bases and J by 6 bases, with 13 bases of the junction left unmatched. CDR3 length: 16 residues. CDR1 and CDR2 (germline): DFQATT, SNEGSKA (reference sequence). The CDR3, as DNA: TGCAGTGCTCCGAACCGACTAGCGGGAGGTACCGGCGAGCAGTACTTC. Encoded protein: CSAPNRLAGGTGEQYF.